The rows below give T cell receptor beta chains drawn from one sample of a study of PD-1 blockade in classical Hodgkin lymphoma. The method was immunoSEQ multiplex PCR; TCRdb's version includes in-frame clones alone and lacks a portion of them. The table shows 150,000 or so clones, with about 81% occurring only once. Sample: peripheral blood mononuclear cells (PBMCs), taken before the second cycle of nivolumab. The receptors stem from a human donor with classical Hodgkin lymphoma. Both conserved end residues are part of each CDR3. The D gene is left open where the match is weak. Clone size is stated in some rows and not others, as once, few, many or a class when expanded.

d_gene: -
v_gene: TRBV7-6
j_gene: TRBJ1-1
abundance: -
CDR3aa: CASSLVGVADTEAFF
CDR3nt: TGTGCCAGCAGCTTAGTCGGGGTGGCGGACACTGAAGCTTTCTTT

d_gene: -
v_gene: TRBV20-1
j_gene: TRBJ2-7
abundance: -
CDR3aa: CSAMGLGEQYF
CDR3nt: TGCAGTGCTATGGGCCTTGGCGAGCAGTACTTC

d_gene: TRBD2
v_gene: TRBV27
j_gene: TRBJ2-3
abundance: -
CDR3aa: CASSLTASGGADTQYF
CDR3nt: TGTGCCAGCAGTTTAACGGCTAGCGGGGGAGCAGATACGCAGTATTTT

d_gene: TRBD1
v_gene: TRBV11-2
j_gene: TRBJ1-5
abundance: -
CDR3aa: CASSRGNSGQGGQPQHF
CDR3nt: TGTGCCAGCAGCCGAGGGAATAGCGGACAGGGTGGTCAGCCCCAGCATTTT

d_gene: -
v_gene: TRBV6-6
j_gene: TRBJ1-1
abundance: -
CDR3aa: CASSYGGNKGGFF
CDR3nt: TGTGCCAGCAGTTATGGGGGAAACAAAGGGGGTTTCTTT

d_gene: -
v_gene: TRBV7-6
j_gene: TRBJ2-7
abundance: -
CDR3aa: CASSRGLRPSYEQYF
CDR3nt: TGTGCCAGCAGCCGAGGTTTGAGACCCTCCTACGAGCAGTACTTC

d_gene: -
v_gene: TRBV12-1
j_gene: TRBJ1-5
abundance: -
CDR3aa: CASSFGGELVSNQPQHF
CDR3nt: TGTGCCAGCAGCTTTGGAGGGGAGCTCGTCAGCAATCAGCCCCAGCATTTT

d_gene: TRBD2
v_gene: TRBV6-5
j_gene: TRBJ2-5
abundance: -
CDR3aa: CASSYSPSGDLPQYF
CDR3nt: TGTGCCAGCAGTTACTCGCCTAGCGGGGACCTCCCTCAGTACTTC

d_gene: -
v_gene: TRBV5-4
j_gene: TRBJ2-1
abundance: -
CDR3aa: CASSLQQRSSYNEQFF
CDR3nt: TGTGCCAGCAGCTTGCAACAGAGGAGCTCCTACAATGAGCAGTTCTTC

d_gene: -
v_gene: TRBV11-2
j_gene: TRBJ1-1
abundance: -
CDR3aa: CASSLVGGTEAFF
CDR3nt: TGTGCCAGCAGCTTAGTAGGGGGGACTGAAGCTTTCTTT

d_gene: -
v_gene: TRBV27
j_gene: TRBJ2-3
abundance: -
CDR3aa: CASSLRGSRDPLLTDTQYF
CDR3nt: TGTGCCAGCAGTTTAAGGGGCAGTAGGGACCCCCTCCTCACAGATACGCAGTATTTT

d_gene: -
v_gene: TRBV19
j_gene: TRBJ1-2
abundance: -
CDR3aa: CASSEQGTYGYTF
CDR3nt: TGTGCCAGTAGTGAACAGGGAACCTATGGCTACACCTTC

d_gene: -
v_gene: TRBV11-2
j_gene: TRBJ2-7
abundance: -
CDR3aa: CASSLYAGTYEQYF
CDR3nt: TGTGCCAGCAGCTTATATGCAGGGACTTACGAGCAGTACTTC

d_gene: -
v_gene: TRBV2
j_gene: TRBJ1-3
abundance: -
CDR3aa: CASSEIGRRNTIYF
CDR3nt: TGTGCCAGCAGTGAAATTGGCAGGAGGAACACCATATATTTT

d_gene: -
v_gene: TRBV6-5
j_gene: TRBJ2-7
abundance: few
CDR3aa: CASAVLVPYEQYF
CDR3nt: TGTGCCAGCGCCGTACTAGTACCCTACGAGCAGTACTTC

d_gene: -
v_gene: TRBV6-1
j_gene: TRBJ2-7
abundance: few
CDR3aa: CASSDQNRVGSYEQYF
CDR3nt: TGTGCCAGCAGTGACCAGAACAGGGTTGGGTCCTACGAGCAGTACTTC

d_gene: -
v_gene: TRBV18
j_gene: TRBJ2-1
abundance: once
CDR3aa: CASSPILADEQFF
CDR3nt: TGTGCCAGCTCCCCAATTCTGGCTGATGAGCAGTTCTTC

d_gene: -
v_gene: TRBV5-4
j_gene: TRBJ1-1
abundance: -
CDR3aa: CASSASRPLNTEAFF
CDR3nt: TGTGCCAGCAGCGCGTCCAGGCCCCTGAACACTGAAGCTTTCTTT

d_gene: -
v_gene: TRBV6-5
j_gene: TRBJ1-6
abundance: few
CDR3aa: CASSYSAAGDNSPLHF
CDR3nt: TGTGCCAGCAGTTACTCGGCGGCAGGAGATAATTCACCCCTCCACTTT

d_gene: -
v_gene: TRBV9
j_gene: TRBJ2-7
abundance: -
CDR3aa: CASSVRDGEAYEQYF
CDR3nt: TGTGCCAGCAGCGTCCGGGACGGAGAAGCCTACGAGCAGTACTTC

d_gene: TRBD1
v_gene: TRBV5-1
j_gene: TRBJ1-2
abundance: few
CDR3aa: CASSEGQGSGGYTF
CDR3nt: TGCGCCAGCAGCGAGGGACAGGGGTCTGGTGGCTACACCTTC

d_gene: TRBD1
v_gene: TRBV5-6
j_gene: TRBJ1-3
abundance: -
CDR3aa: CASSLVGGSGNTIYF
CDR3nt: TGTGCCAGCAGCTTGGTAGGGGGCAGTGGAAACACCATATATTTT

d_gene: -
v_gene: TRBV5-1
j_gene: TRBJ1-2
abundance: few
CDR3aa: CASSLGIGYTF
CDR3nt: TGCGCCAGCAGCTTGGGGATTGGCTACACCTTC

d_gene: -
v_gene: TRBV19
j_gene: TRBJ2-7
abundance: -
CDR3aa: CASSIRMLSYEQYF
CDR3nt: TGTGCCAGTAGTATTCGTATGCTGTCCTACGAGCAGTACTTC

d_gene: -
v_gene: TRBV27
j_gene: TRBJ1-5
abundance: -
CDR3aa: CASSLPSYSNQPQHF
CDR3nt: TGTGCCAGCAGTTTACCCAGCTATAGCAATCAGCCCCAGCATTTT

d_gene: TRBD1
v_gene: TRBV5-1
j_gene: TRBJ1-2
abundance: -
CDR3aa: CASSGQGNYGYTF
CDR3nt: TGCGCCAGCAGCGGACAGGGGAACTATGGCTACACCTTC

d_gene: TRBD1
v_gene: TRBV6-1
j_gene: TRBJ1-5
abundance: -
CDR3aa: CASRREQGVNQPQHF
CDR3nt: TGTGCCAGCAGGCGGGAACAGGGGGTCAATCAGCCCCAGCATTTT

d_gene: -
v_gene: TRBV7-5
j_gene: TRBJ2-7
abundance: -
CDR3aa: CARSLGQGASYEQYF
CDR3nt: TGTGCCAGAAGCTTAGGACAGGGGGCCTCCTACGAGCAGTACTTC

d_gene: -
v_gene: TRBV18
j_gene: TRBJ2-3
abundance: few
CDR3aa: CASSHGLLVTQYF
CDR3nt: TGTGCCAGCTCACACGGACTCTTGGTTACGCAGTATTTT